This TCR beta chain was sequenced for a study of T cell clonotyping in hematopoietic cell transplantation. General study results and limits: Graft donor and pretransplant recipient Inverse Simpson Index values predicted broader posttransplant TCR diversity. Few recipient clonotypes overlapped donors; over 97% were de novo at given depth.

As regards this clone: The antigen is not known.

Trimming removed 7 bases from V and 5 bases from J, with 14 bases in between. CDR3 length: 13 residues. Germline V gives CDR1 MNHEY, CDR2 SVGAGI. TCRdb keeps only in-frame clones here, not all; method: immunoSEQ multiplex PCR. The sample includes 15,000 to 25,000 clones, 79% of them seen just once. The gene calls are TRBV6-5 and TRBJ1-2; TRBD1 is a possible D gene (5 bases). The sample comprised peripheral blood mononuclear cells. The clonotype originates from a man aged 55 to 70 in good health. Some clones in this sample may be carry-over from other donors' samples. Written as DNA, the CDR3 is TGTGCCAGCACTGGGGGGATACGATATGGCTACACCTTC. This translates into CASTGGIRYGYTF.